The 2 T cell receptor beta chains listed next were all sequenced from one sample in a study of T cell responses to AZD1222 COVID-19 vaccine (dated by TCRdb to the early 2020s). In the paper's terms, the time point label means: about 28 days (+/-7) after the second vaccine dose. Preparation of the library involved the immunoSEQ multiplex PCR assay. Entries here come from immuneACCESS through TCRdb and include only in-frame sequences with V and J called. Some clones fail to appear in such tables; in the studies checked, an unresolved V gene covers under half of the shortfall, and the cause of the remainder is unknown. The sample table lists over 110,000 clones, roughly nine tenths of them with a count of one. The ten largest clonotypes hold about a tenth of the sample. The sequences come from peripheral blood, collected 28 days after the second AZD1222 dose. The receptors were sampled from an adult who received the AZD1222 COVID-19 vaccine.

The chain uses TRBV28 and TRBJ1-1; TRBD1 is a possible D gene (5 bases). Germline V gene lookup returns CDR1 MDHEN and CDR2 SYDVKM. Trimming cost V 11 bases and J 6 bases, with 13 bases left between them. The CDR3 is made up of 11 amino acids. The CDR3 nucleotides are TGTGCCGCCCCGCTGGGGGCTGAAGCTTTCTTT. As protein: CAAPLGAEAFF.

The rearrangement uses TRBV29-1 and TRBJ2-1; 10 positions match TRBD2. The CDR3 runs 14 residues. Germline assignment: CDR1 SQVTM and CDR2 ANQGSEA. The J segment lost 2 bases and the V segment lost 4 bases, leaving 2 bases of the junction unmatched. The CDR3 DNA is TGCAGCGTTGCCAGCGGGAGGGCCTACAATGAGCAGTTCTTC. As protein: CSVASGRAYNEQFF.